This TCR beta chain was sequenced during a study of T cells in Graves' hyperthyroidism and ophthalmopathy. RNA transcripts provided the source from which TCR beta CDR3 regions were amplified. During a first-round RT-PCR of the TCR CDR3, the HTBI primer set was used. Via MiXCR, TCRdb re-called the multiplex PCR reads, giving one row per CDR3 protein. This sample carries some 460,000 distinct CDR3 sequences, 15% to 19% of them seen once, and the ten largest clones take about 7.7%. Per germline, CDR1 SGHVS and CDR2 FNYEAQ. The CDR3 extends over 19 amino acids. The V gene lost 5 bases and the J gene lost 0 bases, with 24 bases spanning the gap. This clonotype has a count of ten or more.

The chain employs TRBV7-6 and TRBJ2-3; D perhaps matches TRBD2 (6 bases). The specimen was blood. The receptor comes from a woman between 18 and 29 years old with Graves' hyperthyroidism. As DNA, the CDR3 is TGTGCCAGCAGCCCTAGGATGGGCGGGAATACTTATAGCACAGATACGCAGTATTTT. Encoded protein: CASSPRMGGNTYSTDTQYF.